Here is one T cell receptor beta chain with its context. The antigen remains undetermined. The sample originates from a study of cytomegalovirus exposure and HLA in healthy donors. Study-wide background: The early release's HLA-typed donors yielded 78 million or so unique TCRs.

Whole-study results and caveats: Cytomegalovirus association was listed for 164 TCR beta chains.

Germline CDR1 and CDR2: MDHEN and SYDVKM. The CDR3 has 14 amino acids. The V end was cut by 6 bases, the J end by 6 bases, with 17 bases between. The PCR was carried out with 60 Vbeta primers and 13 Jbeta primers. Data came from immunoSEQ multiplex PCR; TCRdb stores just in-frame clones and leaves some out. The repertoire table contains over 100,000 clones. This TCR was recovered from a man younger than 35 in good health and CMV-seronegative. V and J are TRBV28 and TRBJ1-2; no reliable D call. Material for sequencing was PBMCs. The CDR3: CASSLRTREDGYTF. CDR3 in DNA: TGTGCCAGCAGCTTGAGAACAAGGGAGGATGGCTACACCTTC.